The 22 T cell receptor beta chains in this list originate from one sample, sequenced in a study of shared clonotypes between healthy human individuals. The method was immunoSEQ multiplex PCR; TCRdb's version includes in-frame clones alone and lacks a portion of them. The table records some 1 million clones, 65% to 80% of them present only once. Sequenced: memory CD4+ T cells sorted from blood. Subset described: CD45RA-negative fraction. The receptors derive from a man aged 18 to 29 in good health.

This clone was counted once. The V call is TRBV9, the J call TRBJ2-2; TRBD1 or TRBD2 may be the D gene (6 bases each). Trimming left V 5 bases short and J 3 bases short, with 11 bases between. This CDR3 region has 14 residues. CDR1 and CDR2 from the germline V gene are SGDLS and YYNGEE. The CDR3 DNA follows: TGTGCCAGCAGAGGGGGGCTATACACCGGGGAGCTGTTTTTT. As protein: CASRGGLYTGELFF. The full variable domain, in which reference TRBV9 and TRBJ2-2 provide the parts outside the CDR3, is DSGVTQTPKHLITATGQRVTLRCSPRSGDLSVYWYQQSLDQGLQFLIQYYNGEERAKGNILERFSAQQFPDLHSELNLSSLELGDSALYFCASRGGLYTGELFFGEGSRLTVL.

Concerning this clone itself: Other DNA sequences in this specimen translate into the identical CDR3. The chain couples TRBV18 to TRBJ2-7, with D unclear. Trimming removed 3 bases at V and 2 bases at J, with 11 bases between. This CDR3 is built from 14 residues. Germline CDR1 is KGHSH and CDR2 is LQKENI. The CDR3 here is CASSPSDGPYEQYF. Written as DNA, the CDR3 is TGTGCCAGCTCACCTTCCGACGGACCCTACGAGCAGTACTTC. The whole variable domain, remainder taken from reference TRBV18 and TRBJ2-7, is NAGVMQNPRHLVRRRGQEARLRCSPMKGHSHVYWYRQLPEEGLKFMVYLQKENIIDESGMPKERFSAEFPKEGPSILRIQQVVRGDSAAYFCASSPSDGPYEQYFGPGTRLTVT.

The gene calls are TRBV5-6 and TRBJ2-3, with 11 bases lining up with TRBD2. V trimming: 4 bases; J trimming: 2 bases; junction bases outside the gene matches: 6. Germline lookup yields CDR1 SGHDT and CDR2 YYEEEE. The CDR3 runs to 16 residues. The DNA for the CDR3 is TGTGCCAGCAGCGTGCTAGCGGGAGGAAACACAGATACGCAGTATTTT. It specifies CASSVLAGGNTDTQYF.

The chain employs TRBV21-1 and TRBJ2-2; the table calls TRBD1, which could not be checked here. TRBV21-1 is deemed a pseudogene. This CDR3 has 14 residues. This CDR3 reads CASSKGRSTGELFF. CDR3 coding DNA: TGTGCCAGCAGCAAAGGCAGATCCACCGGGGAGCTGTTTTTT.

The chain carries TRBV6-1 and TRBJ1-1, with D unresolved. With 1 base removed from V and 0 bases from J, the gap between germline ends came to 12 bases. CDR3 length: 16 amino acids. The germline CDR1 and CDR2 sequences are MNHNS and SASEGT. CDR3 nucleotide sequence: TGTGCCAGCAGTGAAGGTATGGGGAGGTTGAACACTGAAGCTTTCTTT. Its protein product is CASSEGMGRLNTEAFF.

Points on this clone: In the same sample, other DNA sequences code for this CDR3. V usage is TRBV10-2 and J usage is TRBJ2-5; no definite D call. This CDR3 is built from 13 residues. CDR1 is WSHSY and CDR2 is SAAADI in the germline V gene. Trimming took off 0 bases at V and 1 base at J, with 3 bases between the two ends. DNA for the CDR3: TGCGCCAGCAGTGAGTCCCGCCAAGAGACCCAGTACTTC. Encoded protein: CASSESRQETQYF.

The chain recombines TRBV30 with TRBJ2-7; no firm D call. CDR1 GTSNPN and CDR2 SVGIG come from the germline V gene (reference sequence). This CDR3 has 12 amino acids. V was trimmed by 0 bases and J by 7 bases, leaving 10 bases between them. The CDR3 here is CAWSVLSREQYF. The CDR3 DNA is TGTGCCTGGAGTGTACTATCTAGAGAGCAGTACTTC.

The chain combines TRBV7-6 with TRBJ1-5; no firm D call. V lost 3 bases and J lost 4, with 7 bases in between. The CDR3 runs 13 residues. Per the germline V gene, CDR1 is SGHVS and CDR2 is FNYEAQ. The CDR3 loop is CASSLNENQPQHF. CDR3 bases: TGTGCCAGCAGCTTGAATGAGAATCAGCCCCAGCATTTT.

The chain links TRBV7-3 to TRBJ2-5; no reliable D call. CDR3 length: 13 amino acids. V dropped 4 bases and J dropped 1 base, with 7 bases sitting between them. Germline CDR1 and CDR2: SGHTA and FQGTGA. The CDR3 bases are TGTGCCAGCAGCTCCGGGCTCCAAGAGACCCAGTACTTC. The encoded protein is CASSSGLQETQYF.

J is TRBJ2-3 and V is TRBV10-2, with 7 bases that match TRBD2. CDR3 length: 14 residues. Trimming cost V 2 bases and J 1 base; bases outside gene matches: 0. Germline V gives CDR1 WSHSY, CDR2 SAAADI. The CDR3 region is CASSETSGTDTQYF. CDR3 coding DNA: TGCGCCAGCAGTGAGACTAGCGGCACAGATACGCAGTATTTT.

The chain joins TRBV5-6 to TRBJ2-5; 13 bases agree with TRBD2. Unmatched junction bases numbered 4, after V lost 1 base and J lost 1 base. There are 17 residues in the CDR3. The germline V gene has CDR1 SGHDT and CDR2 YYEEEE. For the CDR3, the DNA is TGTGCCAGCAGCTTGTTTTGGACTAGCGGGAGCCAAGAGACCCAGTACTTC. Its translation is CASSLFWTSGSQETQYF.

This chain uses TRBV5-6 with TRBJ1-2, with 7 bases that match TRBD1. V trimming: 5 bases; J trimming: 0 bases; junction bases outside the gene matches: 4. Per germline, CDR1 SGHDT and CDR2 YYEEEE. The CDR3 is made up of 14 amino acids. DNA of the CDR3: TGTGCCAGCAGACAAGGGGGCCCTAACTATGGCTACACCTTC. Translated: CASRQGGPNYGYTF.

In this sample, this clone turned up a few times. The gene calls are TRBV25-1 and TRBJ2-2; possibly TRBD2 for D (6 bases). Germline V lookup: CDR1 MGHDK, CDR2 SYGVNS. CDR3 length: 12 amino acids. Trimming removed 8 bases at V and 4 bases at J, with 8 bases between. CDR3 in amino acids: CASGGSTGELFF. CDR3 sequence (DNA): TGTGCCAGCGGAGGGAGCACCGGGGAGCTGTTTTTT.

The CDR3 loop reads CASSLRRAGSLEGYTF. CDR3 sequence (DNA): TGTGCCAGCAGCTTACGACGAGCAGGCAGTTTGGAGGGCTACACCTTC. The chain has TRBV7-8 and TRBJ1-2; no clear D. V shed 2 bases and J shed 8 bases, with 21 bases lying between them. The CDR3 is 16 amino acids. Per the germline V gene, CDR1 is SGHVS and CDR2 is FQNEAQ.

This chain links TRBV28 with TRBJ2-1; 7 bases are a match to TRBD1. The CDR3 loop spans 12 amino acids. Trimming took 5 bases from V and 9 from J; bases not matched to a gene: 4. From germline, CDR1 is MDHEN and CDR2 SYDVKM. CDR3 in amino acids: CASSLRGSEQFF. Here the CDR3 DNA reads TGTGCCAGCAGTCTCAGGGGGTCTGAGCAGTTCTTC. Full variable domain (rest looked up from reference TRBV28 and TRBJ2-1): DVKVTQSSRYLVKRTGEKVFLECVQDMDHENMFWYRQDPGLGLRLIYFSYDVKMKEKGDIPEGYSVSREKKERFSLILESASTNQTSMYLCASSLRGSEQFFGPGTRLTVL.

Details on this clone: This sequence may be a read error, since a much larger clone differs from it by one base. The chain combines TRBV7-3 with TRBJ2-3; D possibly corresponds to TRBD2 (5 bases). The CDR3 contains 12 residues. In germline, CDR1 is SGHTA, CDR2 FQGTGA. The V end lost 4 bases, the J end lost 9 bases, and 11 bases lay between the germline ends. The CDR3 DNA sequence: TGTGCCAGCAGCTCGCCGGGATCCACGCAGTATTTT. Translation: CASSSPGSTQYF.

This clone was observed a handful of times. Written as DNA, the CDR3 is TGTGCCTGGAGTGAAACAACAGGGCACGGCTACACCTTC. Protein product: CAWSETTGHGYTF. The V gene is TRBV30, the J gene TRBJ1-2, with D tentatively TRBD1 (6 bases). The CDR3 extends over 13 amino acids. CDR1 and CDR2 from the germline V gene are GTSNPN and SVGIG (reference sequence). Trimming removed 1 base at V and 8 bases at J, with 14 bases between.

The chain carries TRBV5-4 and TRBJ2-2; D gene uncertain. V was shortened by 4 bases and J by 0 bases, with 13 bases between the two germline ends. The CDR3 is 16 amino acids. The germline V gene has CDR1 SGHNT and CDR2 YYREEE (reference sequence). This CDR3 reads CASSLAAHANTGELFF. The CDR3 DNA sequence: TGTGCCAGCAGCCTGGCAGCCCACGCGAACACCGGGGAGCTGTTTTTT.

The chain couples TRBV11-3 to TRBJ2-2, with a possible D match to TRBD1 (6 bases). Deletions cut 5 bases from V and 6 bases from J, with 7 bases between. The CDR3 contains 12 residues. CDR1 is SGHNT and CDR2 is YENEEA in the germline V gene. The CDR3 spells CASSTGSGELFF. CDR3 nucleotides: TGTGCCAGCAGCACAGGGTCCGGGGAGCTGTTTTTT.

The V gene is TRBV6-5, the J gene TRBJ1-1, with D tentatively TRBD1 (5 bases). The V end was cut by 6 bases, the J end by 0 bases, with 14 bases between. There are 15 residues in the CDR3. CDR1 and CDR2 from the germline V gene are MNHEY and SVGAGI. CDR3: CASSFRGGMNTEAFF. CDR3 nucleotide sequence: TGTGCCAGCAGCTTCCGTGGGGGAATGAACACTGAAGCTTTCTTT.

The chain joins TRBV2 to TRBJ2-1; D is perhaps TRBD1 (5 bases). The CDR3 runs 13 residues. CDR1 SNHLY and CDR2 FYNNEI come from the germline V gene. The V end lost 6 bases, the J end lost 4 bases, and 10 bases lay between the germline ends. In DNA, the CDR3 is TGTGCCAGCAGGGGGCTTATGTACAATGAGCAGTTCTTC. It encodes CASRGLMYNEQFF. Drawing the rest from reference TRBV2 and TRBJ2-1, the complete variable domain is EPEVTQTPSHQVTQMGQEVILRCVPISNHLYFYWYRQILGQKVEFLVSFYNNEISEKSEIFDDQFSVERPDGSNFTLKIRSTKLEDSAMYFCASRGLMYNEQFFGPGTRLTVL.

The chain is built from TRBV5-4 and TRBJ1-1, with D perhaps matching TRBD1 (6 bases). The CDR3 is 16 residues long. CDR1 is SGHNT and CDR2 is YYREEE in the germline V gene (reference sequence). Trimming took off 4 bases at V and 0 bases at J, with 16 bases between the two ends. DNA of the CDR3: TGTGCCAGCAGCCGGGACATAGAACTAATGAACACTGAAGCTTTCTTT. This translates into CASSRDIELMNTEAFF.